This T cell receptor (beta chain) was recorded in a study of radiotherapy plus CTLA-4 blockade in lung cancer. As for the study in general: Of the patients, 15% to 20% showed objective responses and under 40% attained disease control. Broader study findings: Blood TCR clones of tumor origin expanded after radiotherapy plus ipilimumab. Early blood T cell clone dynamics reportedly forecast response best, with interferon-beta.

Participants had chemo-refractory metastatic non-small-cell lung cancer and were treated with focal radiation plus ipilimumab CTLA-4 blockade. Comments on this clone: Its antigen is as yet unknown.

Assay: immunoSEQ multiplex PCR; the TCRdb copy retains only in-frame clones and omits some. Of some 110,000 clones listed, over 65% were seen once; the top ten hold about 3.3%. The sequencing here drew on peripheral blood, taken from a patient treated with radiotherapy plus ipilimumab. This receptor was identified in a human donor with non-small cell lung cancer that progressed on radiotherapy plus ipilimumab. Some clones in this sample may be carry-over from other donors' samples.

Here the CDR3 DNA reads TGTGCCAGCAGCTTAAGCGGGACCGCCGCCTACGAGCAGTACTTC. This translates into CASSLSGTAAYEQYF. This sequence joins TRBV7-3 and TRBJ2-7, with D possibly matching TRBD2 (6 bases). This CDR3 has 15 residues. Germline CDR1 SGHTA, CDR2 FQGTGA. The V end was cut by 1 base, the J end by 2 bases, with 12 bases between.